This T cell receptor beta chain comes out of a study of blood T cells in healthy people across ages. Sample-barcoded 5' priming and a J-beta primer mix drove a second PCR of roughly 6 to 12 cycles. MiXCR, run by TCRdb on the 5' RACE reads, gives a single entry per CDR3 protein. This sample carries 750,000 to 950,000 distinct CDR3 sequences, 29% of them seen once, and the ten largest clones take about 10%. The same sample was also used in a study of T cells of mothers and their children.

The sequencing input was blood. This clonotype originated in a woman in her thirties or forties in good health.

The CDR3 region is CASSSTTGAAPDTQYF. CDR3 sequence (DNA): TGTGCCAGCAGCTCAACGACAGGCGCGGCTCCGGATACGCAGTATTTT. The chain joins TRBV7-9 to TRBJ2-3; the D gene is possibly TRBD1 (6 bases). The CDR3 has 16 residues. Germline loops: CDR1 SEHNR, CDR2 FQNEAQ (reference sequence). V lost 4 bases and J lost 6, with 20 bases in between.